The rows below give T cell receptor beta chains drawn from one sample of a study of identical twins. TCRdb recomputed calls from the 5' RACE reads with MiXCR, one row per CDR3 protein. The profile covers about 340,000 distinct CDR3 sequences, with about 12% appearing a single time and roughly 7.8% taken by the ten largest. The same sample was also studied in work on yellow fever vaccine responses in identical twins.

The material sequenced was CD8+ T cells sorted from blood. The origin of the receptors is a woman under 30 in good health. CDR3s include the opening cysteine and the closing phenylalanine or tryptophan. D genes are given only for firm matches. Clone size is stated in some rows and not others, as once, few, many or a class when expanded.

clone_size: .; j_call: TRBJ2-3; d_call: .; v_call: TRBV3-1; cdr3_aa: CASSPSFGWGDTQYF; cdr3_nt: TGTGCCAGCAGCCCCTCCTTTGGTTGGGGGGATACGCAGTATTTT
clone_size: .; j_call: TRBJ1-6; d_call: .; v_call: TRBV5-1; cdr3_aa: CASSLNFGGGSPLHF; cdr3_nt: TGCGCCAGCAGCTTGAATTTTGGGGGAGGGTCACCCCTCCACTTT
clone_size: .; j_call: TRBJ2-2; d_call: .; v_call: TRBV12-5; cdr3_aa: CASGVANTGELFF; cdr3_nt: TGTGCTAGTGGCGTTGCGAACACCGGGGAGCTGTTTTTT
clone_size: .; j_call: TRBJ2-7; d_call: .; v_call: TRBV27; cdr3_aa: CASSFTGQPSYEQYF; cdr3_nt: TGTGCCAGCAGTTTTACCGGGCAACCGTCCTACGAGCAGTACTTC
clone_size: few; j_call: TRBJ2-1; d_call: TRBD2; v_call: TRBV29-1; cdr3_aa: CSVEDPSGQYNEQFF; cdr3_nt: TGCAGCGTTGAAGATCCTAGCGGCCAATACAATGAGCAGTTCTTC
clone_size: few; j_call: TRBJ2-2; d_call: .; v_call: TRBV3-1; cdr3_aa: CASSQGSTGELFF; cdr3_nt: TGTGCCAGCAGCCAAGGCAGTACCGGGGAGCTGTTTTTT
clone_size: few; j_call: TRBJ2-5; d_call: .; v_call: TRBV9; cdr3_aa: CASSVGWRGQETQYF; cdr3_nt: TGTGCCAGCAGCGTAGGGTGGAGGGGTCAAGAGACCCAGTACTTC
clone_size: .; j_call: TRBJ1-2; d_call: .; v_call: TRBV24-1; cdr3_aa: CATSDPLADPNYGYTF; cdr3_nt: TGTGCCACCAGTGATCCACTCGCTGATCCTAACTATGGCTACACCTTC
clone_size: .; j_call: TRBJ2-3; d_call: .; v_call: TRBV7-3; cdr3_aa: CASSLIVGGTDTQYF; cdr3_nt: TGTGCCAGCAGCTTAATTGTGGGCGGGACAGATACGCAGTATTTT
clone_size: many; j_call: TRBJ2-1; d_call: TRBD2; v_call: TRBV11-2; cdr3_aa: CASSPSGRGNEQFF; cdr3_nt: TGTGCCAGCAGCCCGAGCGGGAGGGGGAATGAGCAGTTCTTC
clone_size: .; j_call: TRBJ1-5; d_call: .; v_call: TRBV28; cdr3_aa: CASSLWGKSNQPQHF; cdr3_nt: TGTGCCAGCAGTTTATGGGGGAAGAGCAATCAGCCCCAGCATTTT
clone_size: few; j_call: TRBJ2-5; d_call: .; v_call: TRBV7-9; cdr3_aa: CASRSEGQETQYF; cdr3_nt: TGTGCCAGCAGGTCTGAGGGCCAAGAGACCCAGTACTTC
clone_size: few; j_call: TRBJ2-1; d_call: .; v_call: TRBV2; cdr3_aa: CASSEQWQDSYNEQFF; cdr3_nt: TGTGCCAGCAGTGAACAGTGGCAGGACTCGTACAATGAGCAGTTCTTC
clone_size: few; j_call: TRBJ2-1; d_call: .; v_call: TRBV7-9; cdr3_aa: CASSVAGEQFF; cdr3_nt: TGTGCCAGTTCCGTAGCAGGTGAGCAGTTCTTC
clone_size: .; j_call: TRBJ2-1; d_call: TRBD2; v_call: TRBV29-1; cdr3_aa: CSVTSGGTSYNEQFF; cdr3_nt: TGCAGCGTTACTAGCGGGGGGACATCCTACAATGAGCAGTTCTTC
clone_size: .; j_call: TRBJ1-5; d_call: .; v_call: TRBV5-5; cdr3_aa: CASSSGQNYQPQHF; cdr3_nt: TGTGCCAGCAGCTCCGGACAGAACTATCAGCCCCAGCATTTT
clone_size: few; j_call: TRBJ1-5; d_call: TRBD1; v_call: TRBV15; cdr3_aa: CATSRAETGSQPQHF; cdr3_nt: TGTGCCACCAGCAGAGCTGAGACAGGGAGTCAGCCCCAGCATTTT
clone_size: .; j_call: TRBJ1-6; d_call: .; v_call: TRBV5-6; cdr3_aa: CASSFNRDLVSPLHF; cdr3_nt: TGTGCCAGCAGCTTTAATCGGGATTTGGTTTCACCCCTCCACTTT
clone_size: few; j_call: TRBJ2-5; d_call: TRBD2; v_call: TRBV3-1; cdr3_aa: CASSPSGGAFETQYF; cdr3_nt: TGTGCCAGCAGCCCCAGCGGGGGGGCTTTCGAGACCCAGTACTTC
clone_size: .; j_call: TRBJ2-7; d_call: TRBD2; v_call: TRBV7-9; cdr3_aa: CACLGTSGSSPHEQYF; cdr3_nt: TGTGCCTGCCTCGGGACTAGCGGGAGTTCCCCCCACGAGCAGTACTTC
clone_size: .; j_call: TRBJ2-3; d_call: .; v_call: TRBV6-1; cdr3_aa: CASSEEGFGQGADTQYF; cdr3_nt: TGTGCCAGCAGTGAGGAGGGATTCGGGCAGGGGGCAGATACGCAGTATTTT
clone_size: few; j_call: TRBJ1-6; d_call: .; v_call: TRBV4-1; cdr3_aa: CASSQDDGGVESPLHF; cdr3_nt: TGCGCCAGCAGCCAAGATGACGGAGGGGTCGAGTCACCCCTCCACTTT
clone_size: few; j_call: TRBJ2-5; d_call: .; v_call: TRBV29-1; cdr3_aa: CSVDYGHLQETQYF; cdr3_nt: TGCAGCGTTGACTACGGACACTTGCAAGAGACCCAGTACTTC
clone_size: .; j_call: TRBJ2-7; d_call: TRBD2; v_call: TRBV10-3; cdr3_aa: CAISGFSTAGIYEQYF; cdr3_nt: TGTGCCATCAGTGGGTTCAGTACAGCGGGAATCTACGAGCAGTACTTC
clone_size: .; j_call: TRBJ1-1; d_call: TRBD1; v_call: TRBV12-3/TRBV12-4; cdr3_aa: CASTRGGQGVPEAFF; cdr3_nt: TGTGCCAGCACCCGGGGGGGACAGGGGGTGCCTGAAGCTTTCTTT
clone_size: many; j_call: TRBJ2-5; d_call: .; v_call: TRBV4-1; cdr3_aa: CASSQDRLEETQYF; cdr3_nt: TGCGCCAGCAGCCAAGATCGCTTGGAAGAGACCCAGTACTTC
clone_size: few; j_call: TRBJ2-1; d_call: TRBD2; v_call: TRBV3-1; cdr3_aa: CASSLISGNNEQFF; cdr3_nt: TGTGCCAGCAGCCTGATCAGCGGGAACAATGAGCAGTTCTTC
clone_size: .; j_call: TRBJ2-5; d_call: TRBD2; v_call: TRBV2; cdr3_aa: CASSELGLAEETQYF; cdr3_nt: TGTGCCAGCAGTGAACTGGGACTAGCGGAAGAGACCCAGTACTTC
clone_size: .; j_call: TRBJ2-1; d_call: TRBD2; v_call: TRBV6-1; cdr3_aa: CASLAGGSYEQFF; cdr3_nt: TGTGCCAGTTTAGCGGGGGGCAGCTATGAGCAGTTCTTC
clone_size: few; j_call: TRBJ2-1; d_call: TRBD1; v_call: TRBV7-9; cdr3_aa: CASNRIGQGVSYNEQFF; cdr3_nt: TGTGCCAGCAACAGGATAGGACAGGGGGTCTCCTACAATGAGCAGTTCTTC
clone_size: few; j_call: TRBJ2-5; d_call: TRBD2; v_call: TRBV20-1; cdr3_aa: CSARGAGGQETQYF; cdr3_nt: TGCAGTGCTAGGGGTGCGGGGGGCCAAGAGACCCAGTACTTC
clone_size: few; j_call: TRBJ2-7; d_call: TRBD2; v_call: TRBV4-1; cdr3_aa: CASSQELAGVAYEQYF; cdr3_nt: TGCGCCAGCAGCCAAGAACTAGCGGGAGTTGCCTACGAGCAGTACTTC
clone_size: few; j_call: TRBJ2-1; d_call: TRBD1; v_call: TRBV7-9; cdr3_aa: CASSLGQADNEQFF; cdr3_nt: TGTGCCAGCAGCTTGGGACAGGCCGACAATGAGCAGTTCTTC
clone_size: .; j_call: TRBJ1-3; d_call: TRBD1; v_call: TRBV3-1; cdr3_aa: CASSQPPGQGTSGNTIYF; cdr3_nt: TGTGCCAGCAGCCAACCCCCGGGACAGGGTACCTCTGGAAACACCATATATTTT
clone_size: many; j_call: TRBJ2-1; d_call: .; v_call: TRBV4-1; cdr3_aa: CASSQDPSPNEQFF; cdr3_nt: TGCGCCAGCAGCCAAGATCCAAGCCCGAATGAGCAGTTCTTC
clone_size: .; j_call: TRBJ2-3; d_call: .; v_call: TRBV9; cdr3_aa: CASSVWAENSDTQYF; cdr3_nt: TGTGCCAGCAGCGTATGGGCCGAAAACTCAGATACGCAGTATTTT
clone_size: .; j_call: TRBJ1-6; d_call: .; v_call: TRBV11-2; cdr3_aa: CASSSLVARPLHF; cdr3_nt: TGTGCCAGCAGCTCCTTGGTCGCGCGGCCCCTCCACTTT
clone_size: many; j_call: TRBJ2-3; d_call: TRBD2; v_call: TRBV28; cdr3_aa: CASSLFAGGPPDTQYF; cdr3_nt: TGTGCCAGCAGTTTATTTGCGGGAGGGCCCCCCGATACGCAGTATTTT
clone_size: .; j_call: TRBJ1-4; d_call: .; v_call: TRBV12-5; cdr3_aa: CASGLTSGETNEKLFF; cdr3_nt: TGTGCTAGTGGTTTGACCTCAGGGGAAACTAATGAAAAACTGTTTTTT
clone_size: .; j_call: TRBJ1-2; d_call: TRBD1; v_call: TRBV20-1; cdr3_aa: CRAPGQGDGYTF; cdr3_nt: TGCAGGGCTCCGGGACAGGGCGATGGCTACACCTTC
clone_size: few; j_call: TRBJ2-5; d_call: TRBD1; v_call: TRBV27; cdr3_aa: CASSSPRTGETQYF; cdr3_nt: TGTGCCAGCAGTTCACCCCGGACAGGGGAGACCCAGTACTTC
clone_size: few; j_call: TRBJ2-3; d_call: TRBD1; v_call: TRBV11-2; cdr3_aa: CASSSEGTGTDTQYF; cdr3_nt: TGTGCCAGCAGCAGCGAAGGGACAGGCACAGATACGCAGTATTTT
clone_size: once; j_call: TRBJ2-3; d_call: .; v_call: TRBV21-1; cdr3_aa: CASKRGEGAFTDTQYF; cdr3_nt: TGTGCCAGCAAACGGGGGGAGGGGGCTTTCACAGATACGCAGTATTTT
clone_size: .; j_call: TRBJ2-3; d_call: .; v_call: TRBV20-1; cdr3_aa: CSARGGPGTDTQYF; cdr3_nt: TGCAGTGCTAGGGGGGGGCCTGGAACAGATACGCAGTATTTT
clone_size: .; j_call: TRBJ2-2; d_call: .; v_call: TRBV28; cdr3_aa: CATKNPNTGELFF; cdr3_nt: TGTGCCACCAAGAATCCGAACACCGGGGAGCTGTTTTTT
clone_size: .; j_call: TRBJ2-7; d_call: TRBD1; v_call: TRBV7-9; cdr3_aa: CASSNAGTAYEQYF; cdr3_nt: TGTGCCAGCAGCAATGCCGGGACAGCGTACGAGCAGTACTTC
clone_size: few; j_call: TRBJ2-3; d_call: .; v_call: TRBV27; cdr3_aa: CASSLLRGASTDTQYF; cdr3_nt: TGTGCCAGCAGTTTACTCCGGGGGGCTAGCACAGATACGCAGTATTTT